Sequencing of this T cell receptor beta chain was carried out in a study of cytomegalovirus exposure and HLA in healthy donors. Trimming cost V 2 bases and J 0 bases, with 13 bases left between them. The V gene's germline CDR1 is SNHLY and CDR2 FYNNEI. The CDR3 length is 16 residues. PCR employed 60 Vbeta and 13 Jbeta primers. Generated by immunoSEQ multiplex PCR, the TCRdb table keeps only in-frame clones and is missing some. The sample includes some 98,000 clones, about three quarters of them seen just once. The specimen sequenced was PBMCs. The J gene is TRBJ1-1, the V gene TRBV2; D not resolved. The TCR was taken from a man between 35 and 55 years old in good health and CMV-seronegative. For the CDR3, the DNA is TGTGCCAGCAGTGAATATCACATTTCCTTGAACACTGAAGCTTTCTTT. Translation gives CASSEYHISLNTEAFF. Full variable domain (remainder filled in from reference TRBV2 and TRBJ1-1): EPEVTQTPSHQVTQMGQEVILRCVPISNHLYFYWYRQILGQKVEFLVSFYNNEISEKSEIFDDQFSVERPDGSNFTLKIRSTKLEDSAMYFCASSEYHISLNTEAFFGQGTRLTVV.